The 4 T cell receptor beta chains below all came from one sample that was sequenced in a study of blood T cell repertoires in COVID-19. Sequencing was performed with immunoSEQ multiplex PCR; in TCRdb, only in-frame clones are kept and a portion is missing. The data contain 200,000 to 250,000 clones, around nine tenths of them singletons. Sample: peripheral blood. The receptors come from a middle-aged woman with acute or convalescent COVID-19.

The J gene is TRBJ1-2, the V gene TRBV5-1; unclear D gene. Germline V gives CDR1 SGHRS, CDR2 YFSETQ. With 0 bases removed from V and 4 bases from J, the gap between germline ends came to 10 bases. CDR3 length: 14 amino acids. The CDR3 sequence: CASSLGGLSYGYTF. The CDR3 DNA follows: TGCGCCAGCAGCTTGGGAGGGCTTAGCTATGGCTACACCTTC.

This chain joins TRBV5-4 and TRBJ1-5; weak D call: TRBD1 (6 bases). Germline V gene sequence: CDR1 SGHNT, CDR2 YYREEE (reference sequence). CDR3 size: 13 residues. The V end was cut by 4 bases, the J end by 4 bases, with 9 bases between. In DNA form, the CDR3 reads TGTGCCAGCAGCCGCGGACAGAATCAGCCCCAGCATTTT. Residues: CASSRGQNQPQHF. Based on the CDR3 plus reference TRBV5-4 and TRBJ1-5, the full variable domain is ETGVTQSPTHLIKTRGQQVTLRCSSQSGHNTVSWYQQALGQGPQFIFQYYREEENGRGNFPPRFSGLQFPNYSSELNVNALELDDSALYLCASSRGQNQPQHFGDGTRLSIL.

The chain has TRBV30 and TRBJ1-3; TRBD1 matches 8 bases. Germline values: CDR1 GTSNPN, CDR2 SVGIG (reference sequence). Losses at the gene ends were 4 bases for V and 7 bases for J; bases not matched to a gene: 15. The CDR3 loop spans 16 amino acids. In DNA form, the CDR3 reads TGTGCCTGGAACCGTCGGGACAGGTCCAGCGGGAACACCATATATTTT. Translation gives CAWNRRDRSSGNTIYF.

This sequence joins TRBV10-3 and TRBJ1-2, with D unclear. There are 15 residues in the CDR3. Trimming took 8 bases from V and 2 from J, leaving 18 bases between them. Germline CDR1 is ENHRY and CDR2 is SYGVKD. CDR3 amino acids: CAILLEAPVNYGYTF. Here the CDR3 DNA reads TGTGCCATCTTACTGGAGGCTCCAGTGAACTATGGCTACACCTTC.